One sample yielded the 18 T cell receptor beta chains listed below, sequenced in a study of blood T cells in healthy people across ages. Alongside a J-beta primer mix, a sample-barcoded 5' primer served in a second PCR lasting about 7 to 11 cycles. TCRdb recomputed calls from the 5' RACE reads with MiXCR, one row per CDR3 protein. The sample carries approximately 1,000,000 distinct CDR3 sequences, 40% to 50% recorded once. Source material: blood. Receptor source: a woman aged 60-75 years in good health.

The V call is TRBV6-1, the J call TRBJ2-4; the D gene is possibly TRBD1 (6 bases). The CDR3 spans 15 residues. The germline V gene has CDR1 MNHNS and CDR2 SASEGT. V was cut by 7 bases and J by 13 bases, with 26 bases left in between. CDR3 protein: CASIPPDRIYNEQYF. In DNA form, the CDR3 reads TGTGCCAGCATCCCGCCGGACAGAATATACAATGAGCAGTACTTC.

With regard to this clonotype: At one end the junction does not follow the germline gene, possibly because of a read error. V and J are TRBV11-3 and TRBJ2-2; TRBD2 agrees at 7 bases. From germline, CDR1 is SGHNT and CDR2 YENEEA. There are 16 residues in the CDR3. CDR3 amino acids: CASSLDLQGRGGGLFF. DNA of the CDR3: TGTGCCAGCAGCTTAGATCTCCAGGGTCGTGGCGGGGGGCTGTTTTTT.

Turning to this clonotype: Relative to the germline gene, one junction end is altered; a read error may explain this. This chain connects TRBV9 to TRBJ2-6; maybe TRBD1 (5 bases). The CDR3 loop spans 15 amino acids. The germline V gene has CDR1 SGDLS and CDR2 YYNGEE. The DNA of the CDR3 is TGTGCCAGCAGCGTAACGGCTTCTGGGGCCAACGTCCCGACTTTC. This codes for CASSVTASGANVPTF.

The chain combines TRBV20-1 with TRBJ2-3; D is ambiguous. V was pared by 3 bases and J by 0 bases, with 7 bases between. This CDR3 has 13 residues. Germline CDR1 and CDR2: DFQATT and SNEGSKA (reference sequence). The CDR3 bases are TGCAGTGCTAGCGGGCATAGCACAGATACGCAGTATTTT. This encodes CSASGHSTDTQYF.

The gene calls are TRBV5-5 and TRBJ2-1; D possibly corresponds to TRBD2 (6 bases). Germline V gene data show CDR1 as SGHKS and CDR2 as YYEKEE (reference sequence). V lost 3 bases and J 4 bases, leaving 14 bases between the germline ends. The CDR3 runs 15 residues. CDR3 region: CASSSRAGRYNEQFF. The DNA of the CDR3 is TGTGCCAGCAGCTCAAGGGCGGGAAGGTACAATGAGCAGTTCTTC.

V gene TRBV11-2 combines with J gene TRBJ2-1; the D gene could be TRBD1 or TRBD2 (5 bases each). V was pared by 1 base and J by 9 bases, with 10 bases between. CDR3 length: 13 amino acids. Germline CDR1 and CDR2: SGHAT and FQNNGV. The CDR3 loop is CASSLATRGEQFF. The CDR3 DNA reads as TGTGCCAGCAGCTTAGCCACTAGGGGTGAGCAGTTCTTC. The variable domain in full, with the rest retrieved from reference TRBV11-2 and TRBJ2-1, is EAGVAQSPRYKIIEKRQSVAFWCNPISGHATLYWYQQILGQGPKLLIQFQNNGVVDDSQLPKDRFSAERLKGVDSTLKIQPAKLEDSAVYLCASSLATRGEQFFGPGTRLTVL.

This clonotype was observed many times. The rearrangement joins TRBV7-3 to TRBJ2-7, with 10 bases identical to TRBD2. The germline CDR1 and CDR2 sequences are SGHTA and FQGTGA. V was pared by 4 bases and J by 6 bases, with 6 bases of the junction left unmatched. CDR3 length: 14 amino acids. The CDR3 is CASSSSGSSSEQYF. The CDR3 DNA is TGTGCCAGCAGCTCTAGCGGGAGTAGTAGCGAGCAGTACTTC.

This clonotype was observed a handful of times. This chain joins TRBV12-3 or TRBV12-4 and TRBJ1-2, with a weak D call TRBD1 (6 bases). The CDR3 runs to 14 residues. V gave up 6 bases and J gave up 4 bases, with 15 bases separating them. The CDR3 nucleotides are TGTGCCAGCAGCTTAAAGGGGGGATTCTATGGCTACACCTTC. It is translated as CASSLKGGFYGYTF.

The CDR3 DNA is TGTGCCACCGTCTCATTGGGACAGGGCGGAGAGACCCAGTTCTTC. This translates into CATVSLGQGGETQFF. The J gene is TRBJ2-1, the V gene TRBV27; 9 nucleotides line up with TRBD1. This CDR3 region has 15 residues. Unmatched junction bases numbered 20, after V lost 10 bases and J lost 13 bases. Germline loops: CDR1 MNHEY, CDR2 SMNVEV (reference sequence).

As to this clonotype: Its ends do not fully match the called genes, so a read error is possible. This sequence joins TRBV27 and TRBJ2-2; D possibly corresponds to TRBD2 (6 bases). The CDR3 has 17 amino acids. Germline V gives CDR1 MNHEY, CDR2 SMNVEV (reference sequence). The CDR3 loop is CASSLLGMGTHTGGLFF. Written as DNA, the CDR3 is TGTGCCAGCAGTTTATTGGGGATGGGGACGCACACCGGGGGGCTGTTTTTT.

The gene calls are TRBV7-2 and TRBJ2-7; TRBD2 aligns across 8 bases. CDR3 length: 14 amino acids. V dropped 4 bases and J dropped 3; count of bases not matched to a gene: 5. The germline V gene has CDR1 SGHTA and CDR2 FQGNSA. CDR3 DNA: TGTGCCAGCAGCTCTGGGCGGGGGGTCTACGAGCAGTACTTC. Its translation is CASSSGRGVYEQYF.

The chain employs TRBV18 and TRBJ2-7, with 14 bases identical to TRBD2. Germline lookup yields CDR1 KGHSH and CDR2 LQKENI. The CDR3 loop spans 16 amino acids. V was pared by 3 bases and J by 4 bases, with 5 bases of the junction left unmatched. CDR3 residues: CASSPGLAGVIYEQYF. DNA for the CDR3: TGTGCCAGCTCACCGGGACTAGCGGGAGTCATTTACGAGCAGTACTTC. The complete variable domain, with remaining parts taken from reference TRBV18 and TRBJ2-7, reads NAGVMQNPRHLVRRRGQEARLRCSPMKGHSHVYWYRQLPEEGLKFMVYLQKENIIDESGMPKERFSAEFPKEGPSILRIQQVVRGDSAAYFCASSPGLAGVIYEQYFGPGTRLTVT.

The sample holds one count of this clonotype. The chain carries TRBV5-8 and TRBJ2-1; tentatively, D is TRBD1 or TRBD2 (6 bases each). The V end was cut by 3 bases, the J end by 10 bases, with 14 bases between. The CDR3 totals 13 residues. The germline V gene encodes CDR1 SGHTS and CDR2 YDEGEE. Here the CDR3 DNA reads TGTGCCAGCAGCTCGGGGGCTCCCAAGGAGCAGTTCTTC. Translation gives CASSSGAPKEQFF. Full variable domain (outside the CDR3, taken from reference TRBV5-8 and TRBJ2-1): EAGVTQSPTHLIKTRGQQATLRCSPISGHTSVYWYQQALGLGLQFLLWYDEGEERNRGNFPPRFSGRQFPNYSSELNVNALELEDSALYLCASSSGAPKEQFFGPGTRLTVL.

V usage is TRBV9 and J usage is TRBJ2-1; D may be TRBD2 (7 bases). The V gene's germline CDR1 is SGDLS and CDR2 YYNGEE. The germline V and J ends were trimmed by 4 bases and 6 bases, with 23 bases remaining between them. This CDR3 has 17 residues. For the CDR3, the DNA is TGTGCCAGCAGCATAGGGGGGGGGCCCTCATTGATCAATGAGCAGTTCTTC. It yields the protein CASSIGGGPSLINEQFF.

The chain employs TRBV5-1 and TRBJ2-1, with 8 bases aligning to TRBD1. V lost 4 bases to trimming and J lost 3 bases; unmatched junction nucleotides: 6. The CDR3 covers 15 residues. Germline CDR1 is SGHRS and CDR2 is YFSETQ. This chain's CDR3 is CASSGTGTGYNEQFF. CDR3 nucleotides: TGCGCCAGCAGCGGCACCGGGACAGGCTACAATGAGCAGTTCTTC.

The rearrangement joins TRBV7-2 to TRBJ2-7; 12 nucleotides align to TRBD1. J was trimmed by 9 bases and V by 5 bases; bases with no gene match: 8. Germline V gene lookup returns CDR1 SGHTA and CDR2 FQGNSA. This CDR3 contains 14 residues. The CDR3 sequence: CASSMGQGAVRQYF. CDR3 in DNA: TGTGCCAGCAGCATGGGACAGGGGGCCGTTCGGCAGTACTTC.

A few counts support this clonotype. The rearrangement uses TRBV29-1 and TRBJ1-5; D is undetermined. The CDR3 is made up of 12 amino acids. V was cut by 4 bases and J by 3 bases, with 7 bases left in between. Germline V gene lookup returns CDR1 SQVTM and CDR2 ANQGSEA. The CDR3 spells CSVGRDNQPQHF. CDR3 DNA sequence: TGCAGCGTTGGTAGGGACAATCAGCCCCAGCATTTT.

V usage is TRBV28 and J usage is TRBJ2-7; D gene ambiguous. The CDR3 runs to 16 residues. Germline V CDR1 and CDR2: MDHEN, SYDVKM. The V end lost 7 bases, the J end lost 6 bases, and 25 bases lay between the germline ends. The CDR3 DNA reads as TGTGCCAGCATAGGATCAGGCTCAACGGTTCTGTCCGAGCAGTACTTC. Amino acids: CASIGSGSTVLSEQYF.